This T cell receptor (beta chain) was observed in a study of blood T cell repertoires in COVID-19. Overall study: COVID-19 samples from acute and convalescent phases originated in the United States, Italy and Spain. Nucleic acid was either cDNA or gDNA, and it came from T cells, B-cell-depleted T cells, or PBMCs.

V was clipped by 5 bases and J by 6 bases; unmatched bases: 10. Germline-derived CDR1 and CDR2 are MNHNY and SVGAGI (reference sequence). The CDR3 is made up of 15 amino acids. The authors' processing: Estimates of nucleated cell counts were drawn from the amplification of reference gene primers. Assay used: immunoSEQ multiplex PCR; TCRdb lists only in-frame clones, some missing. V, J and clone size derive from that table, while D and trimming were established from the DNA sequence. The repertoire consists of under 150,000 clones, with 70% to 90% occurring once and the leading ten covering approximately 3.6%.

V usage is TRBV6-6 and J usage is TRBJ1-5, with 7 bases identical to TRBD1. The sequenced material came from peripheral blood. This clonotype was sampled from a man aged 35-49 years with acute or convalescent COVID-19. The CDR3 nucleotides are TGTGCCAGCAGTGCCAGGGGGGCGCAGGGTCAGCCCCAGCATTTT. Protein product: CASSARGAQGQPQHF.